The clone carrying this TCR beta chain was counted a few times. This record comes from a study of regulatory T cells in long-lasting Graves disease. Study details: A definition of persistent Graves' disease required over 5 years of antithyroid drugs plus positive TSH receptor antibodies.

Arm-PCR of CDR3 regions and iRepertoire HTBI primers were the basis on which TCR beta libraries were built. In TCRdb, the multiplex PCR reads were re-called with MiXCR into one record per CDR3 protein. The data show fewer than 400,000 distinct CDR3 sequences, with less than 25% seen just once and roughly 20% held by the top ten. Losses at the gene ends were 4 bases for V and 3 bases for J; bases not matched to a gene: 5. The CDR3 has 14 residues. Germline assignment: CDR1 LNHDA and CDR2 SQIVND (reference sequence). Time point in this sample: persistent/refractory GD, antithyroid drugs over 5 years with positive TRAb. Extracted RNA from PBMCs served as the source of the TCR library. Diagnosing Graves' disease relied on the American Thyroid Association guidelines. Tubes containing EDTA received nine milliliters of drawn peripheral blood.

The receptor was isolated from a female donor with Graves disease. The genes are TRBV19 and TRBJ2-7; 8 bases are a match to TRBD1. The sample consisted of peripheral blood mononuclear cells (PBMCs), taken when the disease was refractory, from a patient treated with antithyroid drugs. The CDR3 reads CASSTTGGYYEQYF. The CDR3 nucleotides read TGTGCCAGTAGTACAACAGGGGGTTACTACGAGCAGTACTTC.